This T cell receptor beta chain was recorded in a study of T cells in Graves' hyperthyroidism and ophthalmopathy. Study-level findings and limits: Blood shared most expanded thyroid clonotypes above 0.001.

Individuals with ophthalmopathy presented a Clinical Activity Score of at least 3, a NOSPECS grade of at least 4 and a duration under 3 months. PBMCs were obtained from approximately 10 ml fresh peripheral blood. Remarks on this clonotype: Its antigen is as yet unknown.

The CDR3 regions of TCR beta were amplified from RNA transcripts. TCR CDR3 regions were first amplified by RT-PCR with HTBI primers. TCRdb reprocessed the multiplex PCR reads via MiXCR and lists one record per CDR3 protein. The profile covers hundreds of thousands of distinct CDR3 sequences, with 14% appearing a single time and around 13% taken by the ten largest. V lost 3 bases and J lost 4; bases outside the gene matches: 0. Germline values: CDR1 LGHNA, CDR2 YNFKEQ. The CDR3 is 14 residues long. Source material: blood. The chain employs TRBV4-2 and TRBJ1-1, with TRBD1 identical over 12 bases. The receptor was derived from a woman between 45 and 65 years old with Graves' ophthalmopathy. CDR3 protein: CASSQGQGATEAFF. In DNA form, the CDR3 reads TGTGCCAGCAGCCAGGGACAGGGGGCCACTGAAGCTTTCTTT.